The 27 T cell receptor beta chains below come from one sample, sequenced in a study of monozygotic twins with inflammatory bowel disease. Reanalyzing the 5' RACE reads, TCRdb keeps one entry per CDR3 protein, without DNA. The sample table sets out nearly 450,000 distinct CDR3 sequences. The sample taken for sequencing was blood. Receptor source: a human donor with ulcerative colitis or Crohn's disease, or a healthy co-twin of an affected twin (not recorded which).

The V call is TRBV19, the J call TRBJ2-3. The CDR3 extends over 16 amino acids. Looked up from germline, CDR1 is LNHDA and CDR2 is SQIVND (reference sequence). CDR3 in amino acids: CASSPDFVTSTDTQYF.

The chain carries TRBV7-2 and TRBJ2-3; checking the TCRdb D call of TRBD2 is not possible without DNA. Germline values: CDR1 SGHTA, CDR2 FQGNSA. CDR3 length: 15 residues. This chain's CDR3 is CASSPRGAGADTQYF.

The chain is built from TRBV7-2 and TRBJ2-3; TCRdb names TRBD2, which stays unverified in the absence of DNA. The germline V gene encodes CDR1 SGHTA and CDR2 FQGNSA. The CDR3 loop spans 16 amino acids. CDR3 protein: CASSLTPGLTGDTQYF.

The chain couples TRBV12-3 or TRBV12-4 to TRBJ1-2. The CDR3 has 12 residues. The CDR3 here is CASSLGVGGYTF.

V and J are TRBV5-1 and TRBJ2-1; the D call of TRBD1 rests on TCRdb alone, since no DNA is present to check it. This CDR3 is built from 15 residues. Germline CDR1 and CDR2: SGHRS and YFSETQ. This CDR3 reads CASSSGQGDSNEQFF.

The V and J genes are TRBV5-5 and TRBJ2-7; the D gene TCRdb calls, TRBD1, cannot be checked with no DNA. CDR3 length: 14 residues. Germline V gives CDR1 SGHKS, CDR2 YYEKEE (reference sequence). The CDR3 protein is CASSTTGTVGEQYF.

The rearrangement links TRBV7-2 to TRBJ2-7; the D gene TCRdb calls, TRBD2, cannot be checked with no DNA. Germline V gives CDR1 SGHTA, CDR2 FQGNSA. This CDR3 has 15 residues. Here the CDR3 reads CASSLPGLPPLKQYF.

The chain joins TRBV10-3 to TRBJ2-2; absent DNA, TCRdb's TRBD2 call cannot be checked. The CDR3 runs 16 residues. Germline V gene data show CDR1 as ENHRY and CDR2 as SYGVKD. The CDR3 protein is CAIRGLAGPDTGELFF.

This CDR3 reads CASSSLTYEQYF. V and J are TRBV18 and TRBJ2-7; lacking DNA, the TRBD2 call made by TCRdb goes unchecked. Germline V gene sequence: CDR1 KGHSH, CDR2 LQKENI. This CDR3 contains 12 residues.

This chain connects TRBV5-4 to TRBJ2-2; TCRdb proposes TRBD1, but this gene call is untestable without DNA. The germline CDR1 and CDR2 sequences are SGHNT and YYREEE (reference sequence). CDR3 length equals 14 residues. The CDR3 is CASSRQGEIGELFF.

The chain joins TRBV6-5 to TRBJ2-2. CDR3 length: 13 residues. The germline gives CDR1 MNHEY, CDR2 SVGAGI. The chain's CDR3 is CASILQDTGELFF.

This chain connects TRBV2 to TRBJ2-3; checking the TCRdb D call of TRBD2 is not possible without DNA. CDR1 and CDR2 (germline): SNHLY, FYNNEI. The CDR3 is made up of 15 amino acids. The CDR3 loop reads CASSEERRGTDTQYF.

The V and J genes are TRBV7-8 and TRBJ2-6; TCRdb's D gene call, TRBD1, goes unchecked for lack of DNA. CDR3 length: 18 amino acids. Germline loops: CDR1 SGHVS, CDR2 FQNEAQ. CDR3 sequence: CASSLVGGVPSGANVLTF.

This chain links TRBV19 with TRBJ1-4; TCRdb lists TRBD1, though no DNA is available to test this call. Germline-derived CDR1 and CDR2 are LNHDA and SQIVND (reference sequence). CDR3 length: 15 residues. The chain's CDR3 is CASSIPRTVDEKLFF.

The chain employs TRBV12-3 or TRBV12-4 and TRBJ2-5; TCRdb outputs TRBD1, but without DNA this stays unchecked. The CDR3 has 15 residues. CDR3 region: CASSLWGGAQETQYF.

V gene TRBV4-2 combines with J gene TRBJ2-7. This CDR3 has 13 residues. Germline CDR1 reads LGHNA; CDR2 reads YNFKEQ. The CDR3 sequence: CASSREIPYEQYF.

This chain links TRBV24-1 with TRBJ1-2. The CDR3 length is 11 residues. The germline V gene encodes CDR1 KGHDR and CDR2 SFDVKD. The CDR3 protein is CATSRGYGYTF.

This chain connects TRBV7-9 to TRBJ2-7; TCRdb names TRBD1, which stays unverified in the absence of DNA. The CDR3 extends over 13 amino acids. Germline CDR1 reads SEHNR; CDR2 reads FQNEAQ (reference sequence). Here the CDR3 reads CASSSTGALEQYF.

This chain connects TRBV28 to TRBJ1-2; the D call of TRBD1 rests on TCRdb alone, since no DNA is present to check it. Germline values: CDR1 MDHEN, CDR2 SYDVKM. The CDR3 runs to 13 residues. This CDR3 reads CASTLGADYGYTF.

The CDR3 is CASSGGTTGAPSGANVLTF. The chain is built from TRBV18 and TRBJ2-6; with no DNA, the TCRdb D assignment of TRBD1 cannot be verified. The CDR3 totals 19 residues. Germline CDR1 is KGHSH and CDR2 is LQKENI.

The J gene is TRBJ2-1, the V gene TRBV7-2; as DNA is missing, the TRBD1 call by TCRdb cannot be tested. The germline V gene has CDR1 SGHTA and CDR2 FQGNSA. CDR3 length equals 15 residues. The CDR3 region is CASSLRQGRDSEDHF.

This chain joins TRBV6-1 and TRBJ1-4; TCRdb indicates TRBD1, and absent DNA this call remains unverified. The CDR3 has 12 residues. Germline CDR1 is MNHNS and CDR2 is SASEGT. The CDR3 protein is CATQGAGEKLFF.

The V gene is TRBV12-3 or TRBV12-4, the J gene TRBJ1-1. This CDR3 comprises 13 residues. CDR3 protein: CASSLRLNTEAFF.

The chain couples TRBV3-1 to TRBJ2-5; the D call from TCRdb, TRBD2, cannot be confirmed without DNA. Germline loops: CDR1 LGHDT, CDR2 YNNKEL (reference sequence). This CDR3 has 15 amino acids. CDR3 sequence reads: CASRHPERGRETQYF.

This rearrangement joins TRBV6-5 to TRBJ2-1; there is no DNA to check the TCRdb D call of TRBD1. This CDR3 is 16 amino acids long. CDR1 is MNHEY, CDR2 SVGAGI, per germline. The CDR3 sequence is CASSYSKWASYNEQFF.

This chain uses TRBV13 with TRBJ2-3; TCRdb indicates TRBD2, and absent DNA this call remains unverified. Germline CDR1 is PRHDT and CDR2 is FYEKMQ (reference sequence). This CDR3 is 14 amino acids long. The CDR3 sequence is CASSFRPASDTQYF.

This chain connects TRBV30 to TRBJ2-7; no DNA is available, so the TRBD2 call from TCRdb remains unchecked. This CDR3 has 13 amino acids. Germline V gene data show CDR1 as GTSNPN and CDR2 as SVGIG (reference sequence). The CDR3 sequence is CASGRESSYEQYF.